The 30 T cell receptor beta chains reported below all come from one sample, sequenced in a study of human T cells and chemical hapten exposure. Stated time point: patch test 3, about 24 weeks after DPC sensitization. Treatment reported: therapeutic diphenylcyclopropenone sensitization with weekly scalp DPC. TCRdb analysed the RACE reads with MiXCR anew, one entry per CDR3 protein. The sample shows about 90,000 distinct CDR3 sequences, roughly a tenth of them seen only once. The specimen comprised whole blood, sampled in connection with sensitization to the hapten diphenylcyclopropenone (DPC). These TCRs come from a woman in her thirties with alopecia areata. Some clones in this sample may be carry-over from other donors' samples.

This sequence joins TRBV7-2 and TRBJ2-7; D may be TRBD2 (6 bases). Germline CDR1 and CDR2: SGHTA and FQGNSA. The CDR3 sequence is 16 residues long. The V end was cut by 1 base, the J end by 2 bases, with 15 bases between. The CDR3 nucleotides are TGTGCCAGCAGCTTAGATGGGGCGGGGAACGCCTACGAGCAGTACGTC. As protein: CASSLDGAGNAYEQYV.

This clonotype was counted many times. The gene calls are TRBV20-1 and TRBJ1-2; tentatively, D is TRBD1 (5 bases). CDR1 and CDR2 from the germline V gene are DFQATT and SNEGSKA (reference sequence). CDR3 size: 17 residues. Trimming stripped 5 bases from V and 4 bases from J, with 26 bases between. CDR3 residues: CSAASGTKSSVSYGYTF. CDR3 nucleotide sequence: TGCAGTGCTGCTTCCGGGACGAAGTCGTCCGTAAGCTATGGCTACACCTTC.

The chain uses TRBV12-3 or TRBV12-4 and TRBJ2-3, with no clear D. The V and J ends lost 7 bases and 6 bases respectively, with 8 bases between them. The CDR3 totals 11 residues. CDR3 residues: CASTNWDTQYF. DNA for the CDR3: TGTGCCAGCACCAACTGGGATACGCAGTATTTT.

This clonotype appeared a few times. This chain uses TRBV11-2 with TRBJ1-2, with unresolved D. Looked up from germline, CDR1 is SGHAT and CDR2 is FQNNGV. The CDR3 covers 13 residues. Trimming stripped 1 base from V and 5 bases from J, with 8 bases between. CDR3 sequence (DNA): TGTGCCAGCAGCTTAGGAGGCCAGTATGGCTACACCTTC. This sequence encodes CASSLGGQYGYTF. The complete variable domain, with remaining parts taken from reference TRBV11-2 and TRBJ1-2, reads EAGVAQSPRYKIIEKRQSVAFWCNPISGHATLYWYQQILGQGPKLLIQFQNNGVVDDSQLPKDRFSAERLKGVDSTLKIQPAKLEDSAVYLCASSLGGQYGYTFGSGTRLTVV.

This clonotype showed up just a few times. The chain joins TRBV7-2 to TRBJ2-5, with 7 bases fitting TRBD1. The CDR3 loop spans 14 amino acids. The trim removed 5 bases at V and 1 base at J, leaving 4 bases unmatched. CDR1 SGHTA and CDR2 FQGNSA come from the germline V gene. The CDR3 region has the DNA TGTGCCAGCAGCAAAGGGGGCGGCCAAGAGACCCAGTACTTC. It is translated as CASSKGGGQETQYF.

A remark on this clonotype: The junction differs from germline at one of its ends, possibly a read error. V usage is TRBV6-2 or TRBV6-3 and J usage is TRBJ1-2, with TRBD1 as a possible D gene (5 bases). The CDR3 contains 15 residues. CDR1 and CDR2 (germline): MNHEY, SVGEGT. The CDR3 DNA follows: TGTGCCAGCGGTTACTCTCCAGGGATCGACTATGGCTACACCTTC. Protein sequence: CASGYSPGIDYGYTF.

Worth noting for this clonotype: No conserved phenylalanine or tryptophan ends this CDR3, so it is likely a read error. V is TRBV28 and J is TRBJ2-5, with D perhaps being TRBD1 or TRBD2 (5 bases each). This CDR3 has 13 amino acids. V was shortened by 6 bases and J by 3 bases, with 11 bases between the two germline ends. Germline CDR1 reads MDHEN; CDR2 reads SYDVKM. Here the CDR3 DNA reads TGTGCCAGCAGAACCGGGGCCAAAGAGACCCAGTACTCC. Translated, it gives CASRTGAKETQYS.

The genes are TRBV27 and TRBJ1-5, with 10 positions matching TRBD1. CDR1 and CDR2 from the germline V gene are MNHEY and SMNVEV (reference sequence). J gave up 2 bases and V 3 bases, and 1 base lay outside the gene matches. The CDR3 has 15 residues. The CDR3 region is CASSFGTGGNQPQHF. CDR3 DNA: TGTGCCAGCAGTTTCGGGACAGGGGGCAATCAGCCCCAGCATTTT.

The CDR3 protein is CASSHSEKAFF. The CDR3, as DNA: TGTGCCAGCAGCCATTCCGAAAAAGCTTTCTTT. The rearrangement uses TRBV3-1 and TRBJ1-1; D is uncertain. Germline loops: CDR1 LGHDT, CDR2 YNNKEL (reference sequence). V lost 3 bases to trimming and J lost 9 bases, with 8 bases between them. This CDR3 has 11 amino acids.

At least ten counts were recorded for this clonotype. The chain joins TRBV27 to TRBJ2-2; the match to TRBD1 covers 11 bases. The CDR3 is 14 residues long. The ends lost 6 bases at V and 5 bases at J; junction bases unmatched: 2. Germline V gene lookup returns CDR1 MNHEY and CDR2 SMNVEV (reference sequence). DNA of the CDR3: TGTGCCAGCAGCCGGGACAGGGGGACCGGGGAGCTGTTTTTT. It is translated as CASSRDRGTGELFF.

This clonotype was picked up many times. The conserved closing phenylalanine or tryptophan is absent in this CDR3, likely reflecting a read error. No DNA is shown, since the ends of the CDR3 on it are uncertain; the CDR3 is the one TCRdb lists. V is TRBV29-1 and J is TRBJ2-1; the D call of TRBD1 is as the table states it, not checked on the DNA. Germline CDR1 reads SQVTM; CDR2 reads ANQGSEA. The CDR3 is 8 amino acids in total, end residues counted. CDR3 region: CSVEVGQL.

With respect to this clonotype: One end of the junction does not line up with germline, which may come from a read error. The chain carries TRBV29-1 and TRBJ1-3, with D perhaps matching TRBD1 (5 bases). Germline V CDR1 and CDR2: SQVTM, ANQGSEA. The CDR3 extends over 8 amino acids. CDR3 residues: CSGDDRYF. CDR3 DNA sequence: TGCAGCGGAGACGACAGATACTTT.

The rearrangement uses TRBV2 and TRBJ2-6; D call uncertain. V shed 5 bases and J shed 12 bases, with 11 bases lying between them. Germline V gene lookup returns CDR1 SNHLY and CDR2 FYNNEI. There are 12 residues in the CDR3. CDR3 sequence reads: CASSPDTPVLTF. In DNA, the CDR3 is TGTGCCAGCAGTCCCGACACACCCGTCCTGACTTTC.

At least ten counts were recorded for this clonotype. This chain uses TRBV7-2 with TRBJ2-2, with D hard to call. The germline V gene encodes CDR1 SGHTA and CDR2 FQGNSA. Trimming shortened V by 5 bases and J by 3 bases, and 4 bases separated the two germline ends. The CDR3 length is 12 residues. CDR3 amino acids: CASSKYTGELFF. The CDR3 nucleotides are TGTGCCAGCAGCAAGTACACCGGGGAGCTGTTTTTT.

The chain carries TRBV7-9 and TRBJ1-2, with D possibly TRBD1 on 5 matching bases. V lost 6 bases to trimming and J lost 4 bases, with 21 bases between them. The CDR3 is made up of 16 amino acids. Germline V gives CDR1 SEHNR, CDR2 FQNEAQ (reference sequence). DNA for the CDR3: TGTGCCAGCAGTCCTAGCTGGTCAGGGATTGTCTATGGCTACACCTTC. It is translated as CASSPSWSGIVYGYTF. The full variable domain, completed using reference TRBV7-9 and TRBJ1-2, is DTGVSQNPRHKITKRGQNVTFRCDPISEHNRLYWYRQTLGQGPEFLTYFQNEAQLEKSRLLSDRFSAERPKGSFSTLEIQRTEQGDSAMYLCASSPSWSGIVYGYTFGSGTRLTVV.

This clonotype was picked up many times. V gene TRBV15 combines with J gene TRBJ2-7; perhaps TRBD2 as D (5 bases). Per germline, CDR1 LNHNV and CDR2 YYDKDF (reference sequence). This CDR3 is 13 amino acids long. V was clipped by 1 base and J by 4 bases, with 8 bases between them. The chain's CDR3 is CATSRVGGYEQYF. Here the CDR3 DNA reads TGTGCCACCAGCAGAGTCGGCGGGTACGAGCAGTACTTC.

On this clonotype itself: A single base separates this from a much larger clone, so it may be a read error. V and J are TRBV28 and TRBJ2-7; D is possibly TRBD1 (6 bases). This CDR3 is built from 13 residues. The germline V gene encodes CDR1 MDHEN and CDR2 SYDVKM. The CDR3 loop is CAGSPQDSYEQYF. The CDR3 DNA follows: TGTGCCGGCAGTCCACAGGACAGCTACGAGCAGTACTTC.

Points on this clonotype: This may arise from a read error, as a much more abundant clone is one base away. The chain joins TRBV10-2 to TRBJ2-5; D is unresolved. CDR1 is WSHSY and CDR2 is SAAADI in the germline V gene. The CDR3 sequence is 13 residues long. The DNA of the CDR3 is TGCGCCAGCAGTGAAGTACAGCGAGAGACCCTGTACTTC. This gives the protein CASSEVQRETLYF.

In its sample, this clonotype was seen many times. The genes are TRBV7-2 and TRBJ2-1, with TRBD2 matching over 11 bases. Trimming removed 5 bases from V and 12 bases from J; junction bases left unmatched: 6. This CDR3 has 13 residues. Germline values: CDR1 SGHTA, CDR2 FQGNSA. CDR3 amino acids: CASSLTSGDGQFF. CDR3 bases: TGTGCCAGCAGCCTGACTAGCGGGGACGGGCAGTTCTTC. The full variable domain, in which reference TRBV7-2 and TRBJ2-1 provide the parts outside the CDR3, is GAGVSQSPSNKVTEKGKDVELRCDPISGHTALYWYRQSLGQGLEFLIYFQGNSAPDKSGLPSDRFSAERTGGSVSTLTIQRTQQEDSAVYLCASSLTSGDGQFFGPGTRLTVL.

The sample holds a few counts of this clonotype. An end of the junction does not agree with germline; a read error may underlie this. This chain uses TRBV7-7 with TRBJ2-2; TRBD2 might be the D (6 bases). Germline-derived CDR1 and CDR2 are SSHAT and FNYEAQ (reference sequence). The CDR3 consists of 15 residues. The CDR3 loop is CASSLGGSNTGELFF. In DNA form, the CDR3 reads TGTGCTAGCAGCTTGGGGGGTTCGAACACCGGGGAGCTGTTTTTT.

This clonotype was seen repeatedly, ten times or more. A read error may produce the germline difference seen at one junction end. The chain recombines TRBV6-1 with TRBJ2-1, with D unresolved. The CDR3 runs to 13 residues. The V gene's germline CDR1 is MNHNS and CDR2 SASEGT. The CDR3 region has the DNA TGTGCCAGCAGTTCCCAGAGAGAGAATGGGCAGTTCTTC. It specifies CASSSQRENGQFF.

This clonotype was seen a handful of times. The chain uses TRBV18 and TRBJ1-5; 11 positions match TRBD1. V shed 3 bases, J shed 9 bases, and the junction held 4 bases outside the gene matches. CDR1 KGHSH and CDR2 LQKENI come from the germline V gene. This CDR3 contains 14 residues. The CDR3 DNA reads as TGTGCCAGCTCACCGGGACAGGGGGAATCGCCCCAGCATTTT. Translating gives CASSPGQGESPQHF.

This chain joins TRBV5-1 and TRBJ2-3; D perhaps matches TRBD2 (7 bases). This CDR3 is 13 amino acids long. Germline V gene lookup returns CDR1 SGHRS and CDR2 YFSETQ. V lost 4 bases and J lost 5, with 11 bases in between. CDR3: CASSPGGVDTQYF. The DNA for the CDR3 is TGCGCCAGCAGCCCGGGGGGCGTAGATACGCAGTATTTT.

The table lists this clonotype with many counts. The chain employs TRBV9 and TRBJ1-2, with TRBD1 as a possible D gene (5 bases). Germline V CDR1 and CDR2: SGDLS, YYNGEE. V lost 0 bases and J 3 bases, leaving 15 bases between the germline ends. This CDR3 region has 16 residues. CDR3 amino acids: CASSVGGGGVDYGYTF. CDR3 DNA: TGTGCCAGCAGCGTAGGTGGTGGAGGGGTGGACTATGGCTACACCTTC.

This clonotype showed up just a few times. The CDR3 coding sequence is TGCGCCCCGCAGCCGGGACAGGGGGTGACGGGGTACTTC. Residues: CAPQPGQGVTGYF. The gene calls are TRBV10-1 and TRBJ2-7; TRBD1 aligns across 11 bases. The CDR3 is 13 residues long. The V and J ends lost 11 bases and 12 bases, in that order; junction bases with no gene match: 15. Germline lookup yields CDR1 WNHNN and CDR2 SYGVQD (reference sequence).

The gene calls are TRBV5-1 and TRBJ2-1; D is unclear. In germline, CDR1 is SGHRS, CDR2 YFSETQ. Trimming shortened V by 0 bases and J by 8 bases, and 15 bases separated the two germline ends. This CDR3 is built from 15 residues. In DNA form, the CDR3 reads TGCGCCAGCAGCTTGGCCTTAGGGATATCGGATGAGCAGTTCTTC. Translating gives CASSLALGISDEQFF. Complete variable domain (other parts from reference TRBV5-1 and TRBJ2-1): KAGVTQTPRYLIKTRGQQVTLSCSPISGHRSVSWYQQTPGQGLQFLFEYFSETQRNKGNFPGRFSGRQFSNSRSEMNVSTLELGDSALYLCASSLALGISDEQFFGPGTRLTVL.

This clonotype was seen at least ten times. The junction and the germline gene differ at one end; a read error may be behind it. This chain joins TRBV2 and TRBJ2-1; TRBD1 might be the D (6 bases). The V gene's germline CDR1 is SNHLY and CDR2 FYNNEI. The CDR3 runs to 14 residues. The CDR3 here is CASREGGHLNEQFF. The CDR3 DNA sequence: TGTGCCAGCAGAGAAGGGGGACACCTCAATGAGCAGTTCTTC.

This clonotype was counted only a few times. For the CDR3, the DNA is TGCAGTGGACTACAGGGGGCGCGTTCTCCCATTCAGTACTTC. Translated: CSGLQGARSPIQYF. The chain recombines TRBV20-1 with TRBJ2-4, with 9 nucleotides matching TRBD1. Germline V CDR1 and CDR2: DFQATT, SNEGSKA (reference sequence). CDR3 size: 14 residues. Trimming took 7 bases from V and 9 from J; bases not matched to a gene: 13.

This clonotype was recorded a few times. The V call is TRBV29-1, the J call TRBJ2-1, with TRBD2 matching over 7 bases. Germline V gives CDR1 SQVTM, CDR2 ANQGSEA. The CDR3 sequence is 15 residues long. V trimming: 5 bases; J trimming: 0 bases; junction bases outside the gene matches: 7. CDR3 coding DNA: TGCAGCGTTACACGAACGGGAGGCTCCTACAATGAGCAGTTCTTC. The encoded protein is CSVTRTGGSYNEQFF.

This clonotype was found many times. This chain joins TRBV7-2 and TRBJ2-2, with TRBD2 identical over 10 bases. This CDR3 comprises 16 residues. V was pared by 1 base and J by 3 bases, with 2 bases of the junction left unmatched. Germline assignment: CDR1 SGHTA and CDR2 FQGNSA. The DNA for the CDR3 is TGTGCCAGCAGCTTAGACGGGACTAGCGACACCGGGGAGCTGTTTTTT. Amino acids: CASSLDGTSDTGELFF.